This T cell receptor beta chain originates from a study of CD8+CD57+ T cells in acquired aplastic anemia. CDR1 is SGHTA and CDR2 is FQGTGA in the germline V gene. The CDR3 is 15 residues long. Trimming left V 5 bases short and J 14 bases short, with 27 bases between. TCR beta VDJ and CDR3 profiles were obtained from a genomic DNA template. One entry per CDR3 protein results from TCRdb running MiXCR on the reads. The sample lists around 400,000 distinct CDR3 sequences; about 70% were seen once. This sequence originates from a human donor in good health, serving as a control. The gene calls are TRBV7-3 and TRBJ2-5; D is unclear. Sequencing was carried out using sorted CD4+, CD8+, or CD8+CD57+ T cells (not recorded which) from PBMCs. The CDR3 region has the DNA TGTGCCAGCAGCCCCAACCCAACAGATACGCAGTATTTTTACTTC. Protein sequence: CASSPNPTDTQYFYF.